These T cell receptor beta chains were read from a single sample in a study of cytomegalovirus exposure and HLA in healthy donors. Assay used: immunoSEQ multiplex PCR; TCRdb lists only in-frame clones, some missing. The table shows 150,000 or so clones, with around 80% occurring only once. Sequenced input: PBMCs. These receptor sequences come from a woman aged 40 to 50 in good health and CMV-seropositive. Each CDR3 is given with its conserved first and last residue. Each record gives: clone size, J gene, V gene, D gene, CDR3 protein, CDR3 DNA. The D gene is left open where the match is weak. A row's size may be missing; if present it is once, few, many or a size class.

>NA|TRBJ2-7|TRBV4-3|TRBD1
CASSQVGTGGSYEQYF
TGCGCCAGCAGCCAAGTCGGGACAGGGGGCTCGTACGAGCAGTACTTC
>NA|TRBJ2-5|TRBV2|NA
CASLITRQETQYF
TGTGCCAGCCTTATTACTAGACAAGAGACCCAGTACTTC
>NA|TRBJ2-1|TRBV18|NA
CASSLNTDREQFF
TGTGCCAGCTCACTAAACACGGACAGAGAGCAGTTCTTC
>NA|TRBJ1-1|TRBV5-6|TRBD1
CASSFDRGRTPNTEAFF
TGTGCCAGCAGCTTTGACAGGGGGAGAACCCCGAACACTGAAGCTTTCTTT
>NA|TRBJ2-7|TRBV29-1|NA
CSKGGMTVSSYEQYF
TGCAGCAAAGGTGGTATGACAGTTAGCTCCTACGAGCAGTACTTC
>NA|TRBJ2-7|TRBV5-1|TRBD2
CASSLVTSGSIGYEQYF
TGCGCCAGCAGCTTGGTGACTAGCGGGAGTATAGGCTACGAGCAGTACTTC
>NA|TRBJ2-2|TRBV5-6|TRBD1
CASSLGQGPVEELFF
TGTGCCAGCAGCTTGGGACAGGGGCCCGTCGAGGAGCTGTTTTTT
>NA|TRBJ1-1|TRBV5-1|NA
CASRQPMNTEAFF
TGCGCCAGCAGACAGCCCATGAACACTGAAGCTTTCTTT
>NA|TRBJ1-5|TRBV7-9|NA
CASSMGGLGQPQHF
TGTGCCAGCAGCATGGGTGGCCTAGGTCAGCCCCAGCATTTT
>NA|TRBJ1-2|TRBV28|NA
CASSLKRGLYGYTF
TGTGCCAGCAGCCTAAAACGGGGATTATATGGCTACACCTTC
>NA|TRBJ2-7|TRBV27|TRBD2
CASSMVAGPYEQYF
TGTGCCAGCAGTATGGTAGCGGGACCCTACGAGCAGTACTTC
>NA|TRBJ1-4|TRBV27|NA
CASSSLTEGENNEKLFF
TGTGCCAGCAGTTCTCTTACAGAGGGGGAAAATAATGAAAAACTGTTTTTT
>few|TRBJ1-5|TRBV6-1|NA
CASSLGGGNQPQHF
TGTGCCAGCAGTTTGGGAGGGGGCAATCAGCCCCAGCATTTT
>NA|TRBJ2-1|TRBV6-6|NA
CASSLWVRNEQFF
TGTGCCAGCAGTTTGTGGGTCAGGAATGAGCAGTTCTTC
>NA|TRBJ1-1|TRBV29-1|TRBD1
CSVRTGAMNTEAFF
TGCAGCGTTCGGACAGGGGCGATGAACACTGAAGCTTTCTTT
>NA|TRBJ2-5|TRBV5-4|TRBD2
CASSPRTSGQETQYF
TGTGCCAGCAGTCCACGGACTAGCGGACAAGAGACCCAGTACTTC
>NA|TRBJ2-7|TRBV27|NA
CASSSTSYEQYF
TGTGCCAGCAGTTCTACTAGCTACGAGCAGTACTTC
>NA|TRBJ2-5|TRBV7-2|NA
CASSERTQRETQYF
TGTGCCAGCAGCGAACGGACGCAGCGGGAGACCCAGTACTTC
>few|TRBJ2-5|TRBV27|TRBD2
CATRGSGQETQYF
TGTGCCACGCGGGGTAGCGGGCAAGAGACCCAGTACTTC
>NA|TRBJ1-4|TRBV6-5|NA
CASSYSPSRGEKLFF
TGTGCCAGCAGTTACTCCCCCTCTCGGGGTGAAAAACTGTTTTTT
>NA|TRBJ2-2|TRBV19|NA
CASRADRPGELFF
TGTGCCAGTAGGGCGGACAGACCCGGGGAGCTGTTTTTT
>NA|TRBJ2-1|TRBV5-1|TRBD1
CASSSGQGSYNEQFF
TGCGCCAGCAGCTCCGGACAGGGCTCCTACAATGAGCAGTTCTTC
>NA|TRBJ2-2|TRBV30|TRBD2
CAWSVPTSANTGELFF
TGTGCCTGGAGTGTCCCCACTAGCGCGAACACCGGGGAGCTGTTTTTT
>NA|TRBJ2-1|TRBV9|NA
CASSVGGNSYNEQFF
TGTGCCAGCAGCGTAGGGGGCAACTCCTACAATGAGCAGTTCTTC
>NA|TRBJ2-7|TRBV28|NA
CASSHQGGGLRQYF
TGTGCCAGCAGCCACCAAGGGGGAGGGCTAAGGCAGTACTTC